This record covers a single T cell receptor beta chain. What it binds is not known. Just one base apart from a much larger clone, this may be a read error. This entry comes from a study of glioma-infiltrating T cells. Overall study: Samples included WHO grade II oligodendrogliomas or astrocytomas and initial-diagnosis grade IV glioblastomas. Points from the study as a whole: Non-neoplastic patients had below-expected tissue-blood divergence, while all gliomas exceeded expectation. Patients with low tissue-blood divergence carried a signature set of shared blood CDR3 motifs.

The CDR3 is 15 amino acids. Looked up from germline, CDR1 is SNHLY and CDR2 is FYNNEI. Using RNA template, CDR3s of TCR alpha and beta were amplified with iRepertoire arm-PCR. TCRdb re-called the multiplex PCR reads through MiXCR, storing one row per CDR3 protein. The data hold around 390,000 distinct CDR3 sequences, with roughly two fifths observed a single time. The specimen sequenced was glioma tissue, nonneoplastic brain tissue, or PBMCs (not recorded which). The chain employs TRBV2 and TRBJ2-1, with 10 bases that match TRBD2. The end of the DNA fits TRBJ2-7 better, so the J call may be wrong. This receptor was identified in a human donor with low-grade glioma or glioblastoma, undergoing nonglioma brain surgery, or in good health (not recorded which). CDR3 sequence: CASSPSAGGTNEQYF. The CDR3, as DNA: TGTGCCAGCAGTCCCTCAGCGGGAGGGACCAATGAGCAGTACTTC.